This T cell receptor beta chain was sequenced in a study of cytomegalovirus exposure and HLA in healthy donors. Study findings and constraints: Donor immune exposure was known only as CMV serostatus.

The PCR made use of 60 Vbeta and 13 Jbeta primers. The data were produced by immunoSEQ multiplex PCR, yet TCRdb's version contains in-frame clones alone and is incomplete. The table records about 160,000 clones, 70% to 90% of them present only once. Remarks on this clone: Its antigen is not identified. One end of the junction fails to match germline, which may point to a read error.

The CDR3 consists of 16 residues. Germline-derived CDR1 and CDR2 are SEHNR and FQNEAQ (reference sequence). Sequencing used PBMCs. This sequence originates from a woman younger than 45 in good health and CMV-seropositive. The V gene is TRBV7-9, the J gene TRBJ1-2, with D maybe TRBD1 (6 bases). CDR3 DNA: TGTTCCAGCAGCCCTCTACGGGGGGCATTTAACTATGGCTACACCTTC. Amino acid sequence: CSSSPLRGAFNYGYTF.